This T cell receptor (beta chain) is from a study of T cell responses to AZD1222 COVID-19 vaccine. This CDR3 region has 14 residues. Trimming cost V 2 bases and J 3 bases, with 10 bases left between them. The V gene's germline CDR1 is SGHTA and CDR2 FQGTGA. Measured with immunoSEQ multiplex PCR; TCRdb has only the in-frame clones, and not every one. This sample has some 91,000 clones, with about 92% found just once. Sequenced here: peripheral blood, sampled on day 0 of AZD1222 vaccination. V gene TRBV7-3 combines with J gene TRBJ1-2; tentative D call: TRBD1 (5 bases). The TCR sequence derives from an adult in good health. The CDR3 region is CASSLSSTDYGYTF. CDR3 coding DNA: TGTGCCAGCAGCTTATCTTCGACAGACTATGGCTACACCTTC.